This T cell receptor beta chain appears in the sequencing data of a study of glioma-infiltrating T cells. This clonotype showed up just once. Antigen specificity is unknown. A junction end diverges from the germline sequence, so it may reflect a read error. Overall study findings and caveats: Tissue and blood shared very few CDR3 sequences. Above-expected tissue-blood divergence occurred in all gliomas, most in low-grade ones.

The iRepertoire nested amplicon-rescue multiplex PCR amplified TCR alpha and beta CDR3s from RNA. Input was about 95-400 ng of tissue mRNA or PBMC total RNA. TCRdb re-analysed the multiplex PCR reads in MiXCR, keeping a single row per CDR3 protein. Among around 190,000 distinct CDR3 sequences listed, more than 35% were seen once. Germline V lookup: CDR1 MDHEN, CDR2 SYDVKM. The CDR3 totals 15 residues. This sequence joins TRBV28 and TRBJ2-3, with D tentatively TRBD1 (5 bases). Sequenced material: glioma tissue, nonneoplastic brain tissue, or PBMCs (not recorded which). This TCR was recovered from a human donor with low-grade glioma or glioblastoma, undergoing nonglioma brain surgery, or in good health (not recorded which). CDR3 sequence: CASSYRGPSTDTQCF. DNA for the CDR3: TGTGCGAGCAGTTATAGGGGTCCCAGCACAGATACGCAGTGTTTT.